Listed below are T cell receptor beta chains from one sample, sequenced in a study of blood T cell repertoires in COVID-19. Some clones are missing from TCRdb's copy, which holds only in-frame ones; the method was immunoSEQ multiplex PCR. This sample yields around 260,000 clones, of which roughly 87% are seen a single time; more than 10% belongs to the top ten. Material for sequencing was peripheral blood. The receptors stem from a human donor in a cohort sampled during active COVID-19. Both conserved end residues are part of each CDR3.

CDR3aa	v_gene	j_gene
CASSEYLGGQDEQYF	TRBV25-1	TRBJ2-7
CASSQTSSDTQYF	TRBV4-1	TRBJ2-3
CASSTTGAGTSYEQYF	TRBV19	TRBJ2-7
CASSLAGRTDTQYF	TRBV5-1	TRBJ2-3
CASSQADRRIYGYTF	TRBV4-1	TRBJ1-2
CASSSTGGNYNEQFF	TRBV6-5	TRBJ2-1
CASSSGQPPETQYF	TRBV18	TRBJ2-5
CASSLGPRPAPNYGYTF	TRBV28	TRBJ1-2
CASSQARDTQYF	TRBV3-1/TRBV3-2	TRBJ2-3
CASSFEGAQPRHF	TRBV5-4	TRBJ1-5
CASSRTGSSYEQYF	TRBV19	TRBJ2-7
CASSLEGLATQYF	TRBV11-2	TRBJ2-3
CASSFGGGEKLFF	TRBV5-1	TRBJ1-4
CASSHGQGDQPQHF	TRBV2	TRBJ1-5
CASSYSGQGFHEQYF	TRBV6-5	TRBJ2-7
CASSVVAGALNTGELFF	TRBV9	TRBJ2-2
CASSTGLAGGTGELFF	TRBV11-2	TRBJ2-2
CASSTRDALNEQFF	TRBV19	TRBJ2-1
CASSGGLRSYNSPLHF	TRBV3-1/TRBV3-2	TRBJ1-6
CASSLDRSSPLHF	TRBV7-9	TRBJ1-6
CASSQGGGSINSPLHF	TRBV3-1/TRBV3-2	TRBJ1-6
CASSSWGPEDGYTF	TRBV11-2	TRBJ1-2
CASSQGQASYNEQFF	TRBV3-1/TRBV3-2	TRBJ2-1
CATRASGSNEQFF	TRBV24-1	TRBJ2-1
CASSLQGAGAEAFF	TRBV5-1	TRBJ1-1
CATSRDAAGSYNEQFF	TRBV15	TRBJ2-1
CASSLPGTSGSETQYF	TRBV5-4	TRBJ2-5
CASSPASGAFADTQYF	TRBV19	TRBJ2-3
CASSDLDSSEQYF	TRBV18	TRBJ2-7
CASKPLISLGPRAEAFF	TRBV5-1	TRBJ1-1
CASSRGLAVAYEQYF	TRBV6-5	TRBJ2-7
CASSLRLARENEQFF	TRBV27	TRBJ2-1
CASSPGRDNQPQHF	TRBV18	TRBJ1-5
CASSIGGGINEKLFF	TRBV19	TRBJ1-4
CASKDRPGEKLFF	TRBV19	TRBJ1-4
CASSSQRLNTEAFF	TRBV10-1	TRBJ1-1
CASIRTENTEAFF	TRBV12-3/TRBV12-4	TRBJ1-1